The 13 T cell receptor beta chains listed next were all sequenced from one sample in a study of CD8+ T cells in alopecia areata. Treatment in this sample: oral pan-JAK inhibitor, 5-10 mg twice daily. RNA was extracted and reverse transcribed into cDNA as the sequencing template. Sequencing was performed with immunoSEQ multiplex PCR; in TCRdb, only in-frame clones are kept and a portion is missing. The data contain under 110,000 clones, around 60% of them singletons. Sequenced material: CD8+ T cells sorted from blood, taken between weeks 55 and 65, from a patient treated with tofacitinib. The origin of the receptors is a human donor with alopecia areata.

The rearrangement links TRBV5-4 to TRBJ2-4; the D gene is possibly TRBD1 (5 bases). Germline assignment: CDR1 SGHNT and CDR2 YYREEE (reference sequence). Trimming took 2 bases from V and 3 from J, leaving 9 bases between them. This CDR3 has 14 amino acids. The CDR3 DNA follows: TGTGCCAGCAGCTTTCTAGGGGACAAAAACATTCAGTACTTC. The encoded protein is CASSFLGDKNIQYF.

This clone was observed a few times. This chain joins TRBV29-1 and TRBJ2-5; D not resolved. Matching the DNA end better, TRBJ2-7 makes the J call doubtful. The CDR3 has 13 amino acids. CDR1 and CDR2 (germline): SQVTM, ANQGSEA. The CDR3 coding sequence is TGCAGCGTTGAGATGGAAGAGCCCTACGAGCAGTACTTC. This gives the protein CSVEMEEPYEQYF.

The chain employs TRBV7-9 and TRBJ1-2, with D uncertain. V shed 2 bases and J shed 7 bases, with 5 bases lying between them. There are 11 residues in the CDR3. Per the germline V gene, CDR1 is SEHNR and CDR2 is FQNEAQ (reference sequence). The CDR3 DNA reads TGTGCCAGCAGCTTATGGGCTGGCTACACCTTC. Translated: CASSLWAGYTF. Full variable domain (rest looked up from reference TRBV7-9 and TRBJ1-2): DTGVSQNPRHKITKRGQNVTFRCDPISEHNRLYWYRQTLGQGPEFLTYFQNEAQLEKSRLLSDRFSAERPKGSFSTLEIQRTEQGDSAMYLCASSLWAGYTFGSGTRLTVV.

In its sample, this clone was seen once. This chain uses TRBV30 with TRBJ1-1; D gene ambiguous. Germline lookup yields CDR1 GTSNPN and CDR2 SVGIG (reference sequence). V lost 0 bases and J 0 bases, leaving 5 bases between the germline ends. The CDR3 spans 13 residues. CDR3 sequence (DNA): TGTGCCTGGAGTGTTGCAGTGAACACTGAAGCTTTCTTT. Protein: CAWSVAVNTEAFF.

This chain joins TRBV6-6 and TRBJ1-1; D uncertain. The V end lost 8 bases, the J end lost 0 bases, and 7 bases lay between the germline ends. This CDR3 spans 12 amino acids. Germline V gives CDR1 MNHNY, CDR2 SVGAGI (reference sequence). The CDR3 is CASQSVNTEAFF. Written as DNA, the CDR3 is TGTGCCAGCCAGAGTGTGAACACTGAAGCTTTCTTT.

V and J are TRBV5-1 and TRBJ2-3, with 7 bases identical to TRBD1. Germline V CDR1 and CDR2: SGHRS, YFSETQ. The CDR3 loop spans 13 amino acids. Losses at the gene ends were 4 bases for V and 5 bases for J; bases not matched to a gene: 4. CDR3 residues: CASSPDRRDTQYF. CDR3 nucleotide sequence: TGCGCCAGCAGCCCGGACAGGCGAGATACGCAGTATTTT.

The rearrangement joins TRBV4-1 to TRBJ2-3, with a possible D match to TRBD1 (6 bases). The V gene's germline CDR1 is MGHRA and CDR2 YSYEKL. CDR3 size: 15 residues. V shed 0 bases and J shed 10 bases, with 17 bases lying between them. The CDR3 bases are TGCGCCAGCAGCCAAGAAAGGGGAACAGGGAACGCGCAGTATTTT. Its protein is CASSQERGTGNAQYF.

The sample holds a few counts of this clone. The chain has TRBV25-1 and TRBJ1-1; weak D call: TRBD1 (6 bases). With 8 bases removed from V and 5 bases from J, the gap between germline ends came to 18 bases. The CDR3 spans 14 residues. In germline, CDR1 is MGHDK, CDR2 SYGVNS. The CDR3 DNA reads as TGTGCCAGCCGCCTGGGGGGCGCAGGAACTGAAGCTTTCTTT. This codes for CASRLGGAGTEAFF.

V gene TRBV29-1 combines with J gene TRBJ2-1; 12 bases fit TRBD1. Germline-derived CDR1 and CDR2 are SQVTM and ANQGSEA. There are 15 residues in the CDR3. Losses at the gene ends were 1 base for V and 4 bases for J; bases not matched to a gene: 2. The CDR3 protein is CSVEGDRGLYNEQFF. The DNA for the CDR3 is TGCAGCGTTGAAGGGGACAGGGGGCTTTACAATGAGCAGTTCTTC.

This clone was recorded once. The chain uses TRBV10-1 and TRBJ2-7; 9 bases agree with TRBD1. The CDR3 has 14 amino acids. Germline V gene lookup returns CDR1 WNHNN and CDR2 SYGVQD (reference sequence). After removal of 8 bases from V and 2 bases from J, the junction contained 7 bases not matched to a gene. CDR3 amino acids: CASGDREGTYEQYF. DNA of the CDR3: TGCGCCAGCGGGGACAGGGAGGGTACCTACGAGCAGTACTTC.

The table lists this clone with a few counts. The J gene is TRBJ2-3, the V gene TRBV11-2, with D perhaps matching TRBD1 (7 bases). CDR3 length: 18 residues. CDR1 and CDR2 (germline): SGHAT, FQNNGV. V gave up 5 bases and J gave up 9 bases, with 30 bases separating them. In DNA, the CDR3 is TGTGCCAGCAGCAGGACAGGTATAGCGGTCCCAAGGGTGCAAACGCAGTATTTT. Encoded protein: CASSRTGIAVPRVQTQYF.

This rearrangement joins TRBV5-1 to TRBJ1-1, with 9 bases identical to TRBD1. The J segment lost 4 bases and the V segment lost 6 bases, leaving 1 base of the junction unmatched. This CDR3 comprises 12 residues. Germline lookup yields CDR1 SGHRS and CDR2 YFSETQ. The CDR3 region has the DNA TGCGCCAGCATGACAGGGGGCACTGAAGCTTTCTTT. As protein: CASMTGGTEAFF.

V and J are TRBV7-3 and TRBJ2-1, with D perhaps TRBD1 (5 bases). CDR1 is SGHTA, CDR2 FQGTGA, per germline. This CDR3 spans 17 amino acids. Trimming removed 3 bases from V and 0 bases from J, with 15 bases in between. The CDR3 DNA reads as TGTGCCAGCAGCTTCCTAACAGGCGACAGCTCCTACAATGAGCAGTTCTTC. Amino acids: CASSFLTGDSSYNEQFF.